One and the same sample provided the 29 T cell receptor beta chains below, sequenced in a study of T cell clonality in common variable immunodeficiency. Whole-study findings and limits: Common variable immunodeficiency TCR beta sequences reportedly had fewer deletions and N-nucleotide insertions.

These TCRs' antigens remain unknown. Here immunoSEQ multiplex PCR was the method, and the copy in TCRdb shows in-frame clones only, minus some. The sample includes about 20,000 clones, none of them occurring once. The sample was peripheral blood mononuclear cells. The receptor set was obtained from a human donor with common variable immunodeficiency.

This clone has just a few counts. The CDR3 extends 3 residues past the end of the read, so its final part is completed from the germline J gene. The chain is built from TRBV19 and TRBJ1-1; D is possibly TRBD1 (5 bases). The CDR3 consists of 15 residues. Germline-derived CDR1 and CDR2 are LNHDA and SQIVND (reference sequence). V was cut by 4 bases and J by 0 bases, with 12 bases left in between. Here the CDR3 reads CASSTGGSMNTEAFF. CDR3 bases read: TGTGCCAGTAGTACGGGGGGTTCCATGAACACTGAA.

In its sample, this clone was seen a few times. Its ends do not fully match the called genes, so a read error is possible. Read data end 3 residues before the CDR3 end; the end is taken from the germline J gene. This chain links TRBV5-8 with TRBJ2-7; D may be TRBD1 (5 bases). Germline loops: CDR1 SGHTS, CDR2 YDEGEE. The length of the CDR3 is 15 residues. The sequenced part of the CDR3 DNA is TGTGCCAGCACCTTGAGTGGGGCTCAAACCTACGAG. Amino acid sequence: CASTLSGAQTYE. The whole CDR3 protein is CASTLSGAQTYEQYF.

This clone was detected a few times. The read gets to within 3 residues of the CDR3 end, and the germline J gene fills in the rest. This chain uses TRBV18 with TRBJ1-2, with D maybe TRBD1 (5 bases). CDR1 and CDR2 (germline): KGHSH, LQKENI. The CDR3 runs 15 residues. V lost 3 bases and J lost 3, with 14 bases in between. The CDR3 spells CASSPQERGYYGYTF. Incomplete CDR3 DNA: TGTGCCAGCTCACCTCAAGAGCGGGGGTACTATGGC.

This clone has only a few counts. The read is 3 residues too short to cover the CDR3 end, so that end is filled in from the germline J gene. The chain has TRBV7-9 and TRBJ1-1, with D unresolved. V lost 1 base to trimming and J lost 1 base, with 7 bases between them. CDR3 length: 14 amino acids. Germline CDR1 is SEHNR and CDR2 is FQNEAQ (reference sequence). The CDR3 region is CASSLGQENTEAFF. The DNA read from the CDR3 is TGTGCCAGCAGCTTAGGGCAGGAGAACACTGAA.

This clone turned up a few times. From the germline J gene comes the end of the CDR3, since the read stops 3 residues before it. The chain has TRBV19 and TRBJ2-7; 7 bases are shared with TRBD2. Trimming removed 5 bases from V and 0 bases from J; junction bases left unmatched: 7. From germline, CDR1 is LNHDA and CDR2 SQIVND (reference sequence). This CDR3 has 15 residues. The CDR3 DNA, read in part, is TGTGCCAGTAGTGGGGGGGACGTAGACTCCTACGAG. Its protein product is CASSGGDVDSYE. The whole CDR3 sequence reads CASSGGDVDSYEQYF.

To note about this clone: Coverage ceases 3 residues before the CDR3 finishes, and the germline J gene fills in the end. The chain uses TRBV7-2 and TRBJ2-6; D gene uncertain. CDR1 SGHTA and CDR2 FQGNSA come from the germline V gene. The CDR3 loop spans 15 amino acids. V lost 5 bases, J lost 0 bases, and 8 bases lay in between. Partial CDR3 DNA: TGTGCCAGCAGCCTAGTGGCCTCTGGGGCCAACGTC. Residues: CASSLVASGANV. The whole CDR3 sequence is CASSLVASGANVLTF. Full variable domain (remainder filled in from reference TRBV7-2 and TRBJ2-6): GAGVSQSPSNKVTEKGKDVELRCDPISGHTALYWYRQSLGQGLEFLIYFQGNSAPDKSGLPSDRFSAERTGGSVSTLTIQRTQQEDSAVYLCASSLVASGANVLTFGAGSRLTVL.

In its sample, this clone was seen a few times. This CDR3 is CASSIRRAGGLYNEQFF. The covered CDR3 bases are TGTGCCAGTAGTATACGGAGGGCGGGAGGGCTATACAATGAG. The chain joins TRBV19 to TRBJ2-1; 9 positions match TRBD2. The observed sequence ends 3 residues before the CDR3 terminus, with the missing tail filled in from the germline J gene. V dropped 2 bases and J dropped 4; count of bases not matched to a gene: 9. The CDR3 contains 17 residues. CDR1 is LNHDA, CDR2 SQIVND, per germline (reference sequence).

This clone turned up a few times. The CDR3 extends 3 residues past the end of the read, so its final part is completed from the germline J gene. V gene TRBV7-9 combines with J gene TRBJ1-1, with 7 positions matching TRBD1. Per germline, CDR1 SEHNR and CDR2 FQNEAQ (reference sequence). J gave up 4 bases and V 3 bases, and 5 bases lay outside the gene matches. CDR3 size: 14 residues. CDR3 residues: CASSFNAGGTEAFF. Partial CDR3 DNA: TGTGCCAGCAGCTTTAATGCAGGGGGCACTGAA.

This clone has just a few counts. The CDR3 end lies 3 residues beyond the end of the read and is filled in from the germline J gene. The J gene is TRBJ2-7, the V gene TRBV19, with D maybe TRBD1 (7 bases). This CDR3 is built from 16 residues. CDR1 and CDR2 (germline): LNHDA, SQIVND (reference sequence). V dropped 5 bases and J dropped 2 bases, with 19 bases sitting between them. The CDR3: CASSSGTETGAYEQYF. The CDR3 DNA, read in part, is TGTGCCAGTAGTTCCGGGACAGAAACGGGAGCCTACGAG.

A remark on this clone: Sequencing ends 3 residues short of the CDR3 end; the germline J gene provides the rest. The rearrangement uses TRBV6-1 and TRBJ1-1, with TRBD1 identical over 8 bases. CDR3 length equals 15 residues. The J segment lost 7 bases and the V segment lost 4 bases, leaving 11 bases of the junction unmatched. CDR1 is MNHNS and CDR2 is SASEGT in the germline V gene. This chain's CDR3 is CASSAGDRGSSEAFF. Incomplete CDR3 DNA: TGTGCCAGCAGTGCCGGAGACAGGGGCAGCAGTGAA.

This clone was observed a handful of times. CDR3 DNA, as far as it was read: TGTGCCAGCAGCTCGGGACTAGCGGGAGGAGAGACC. Residues: CASSSGLAGGET. From start to end, the CDR3 is CASSSGLAGGETQYF. The genes are TRBV7-2 and TRBJ2-5, with 15 bases fitting TRBD2. The read stops 3 residues short of the end of the CDR3; the missing end is completed from the germline J gene. This CDR3 comprises 15 residues. Trimming cost V 4 bases and J 4 bases; bases outside gene matches: 1. In germline, CDR1 is SGHTA, CDR2 FQGNSA.

This clone was recorded a few times. The read ends 3 residues before the CDR3 terminus; that terminus is restored from the germline J gene. This sequence joins TRBV19 and TRBJ2-1; the match to TRBD1 covers 7 bases. Germline loops: CDR1 LNHDA, CDR2 SQIVND (reference sequence). There are 15 residues in the CDR3. The trim removed 2 bases at V and 9 bases at J, leaving 10 bases unmatched. The CDR3 is CASSIHRGQSAEQFF. Incomplete CDR3 DNA: TGTGCCAGTAGTATACACAGGGGACAGTCAGCTGAG.

As regards this clone: The read comes to an end 3 residues before the CDR3 does, leaving the germline J gene to fill in the end. V is TRBV7-9 and J is TRBJ1-5; 8 bases fit TRBD1. CDR1 is SEHNR and CDR2 is FQNEAQ in the germline V gene (reference sequence). V shed 10 bases, J shed 7 bases, and the junction held 9 bases outside the gene matches. The CDR3 has 13 residues. CDR3: CAINQGAGQPQHF. The part of the CDR3 DNA that was read is TGTGCCATCAATCAGGGGGCGGGACAGCCC.

In regard to this clone: The read halts 3 residues ahead of the CDR3 end, with the missing end drawn from the germline J gene. The chain joins TRBV19 to TRBJ2-5, with a weak D call TRBD1 (7 bases). The CDR3 runs 13 residues. The V gene's germline CDR1 is LNHDA and CDR2 SQIVND (reference sequence). Trimming left V 3 bases short and J 5 bases short, with 10 bases between. CDR3 bases read: TGTGCCAGTAGTATGACAGGGAGGGAGACC. Amino acids: CASSMTGRET. The CDR3, in full, reads CASSMTGRETQYF.

This clone appeared a few times. The sequence runs out 3 residues before the end of the CDR3; the remainder is reconstructed from the germline J gene. This chain joins TRBV20-1 and TRBJ2-3; 12 nucleotides line up with TRBD2. The ends lost 7 bases at V and 5 bases at J; junction bases unmatched: 10. The CDR3 length is 15 residues. CDR1 is DFQATT and CDR2 is SNEGSKA in the germline V gene (reference sequence). CDR3 DNA (partial): TGCAGTGTTCCACTACTAGCGGGAGGCCGAGATACG. Translated, it gives CSVPLLAGGRDT. The whole CDR3 protein reads CSVPLLAGGRDTQYF.

About this clone: The CDR3 end lies 3 residues beyond the end of the read and is filled in from the germline J gene. This chain uses TRBV6-2 or TRBV6-3 with TRBJ2-5, with 8 bases fitting TRBD2. Losses at the gene ends were 5 bases for V and 6 bases for J; bases not matched to a gene: 5. Germline CDR1 MNHEY, CDR2 SVGEGT. The length of the CDR3 is 13 residues. The CDR3 reads CASSTAGVKTQYF. The CDR3 bases that were read are TGTGCCAGCAGTACAGCGGGGGTGAAGACC.

Sample share makes this clone medium-sized. Read coverage stops 3 residues before the CDR3 terminus; the germline J gene supplies the remainder. The gene calls are TRBV28 and TRBJ1-2; D call uncertain. This CDR3 is 14 amino acids long. Germline CDR1 and CDR2: MDHEN and SYDVKM. V was clipped by 0 bases and J by 0 bases, with 5 bases between them. CDR3 region: CASSLWTPNYGYTF. The DNA read from the CDR3 is TGTGCCAGCAGTTTATGGACACCTAACTATGGC.

Comment on this clone: The CDR3 end lies 3 residues beyond the end of the read and is filled in from the germline J gene. The chain recombines TRBV11-2 with TRBJ1-1; TRBD1 might be the D (5 bases). The germline V gene encodes CDR1 SGHAT and CDR2 FQNNGV. The CDR3 is made up of 15 amino acids. Trimming pared 5 bases from V and 5 bases from J, leaving 18 bases between. CDR3 sequence: CASSTLLGGVTEAFF. Partial CDR3 DNA: TGTGCCAGCAGCACCCTTCTCGGGGGAGTGACTGAA. The full variable domain, its missing parts supplied by reference TRBV11-2 and TRBJ1-1, is EAGVAQSPRYKIIEKRQSVAFWCNPISGHATLYWYQQILGQGPKLLIQFQNNGVVDDSQLPKDRFSAERLKGVDSTLKIQPAKLEDSAVYLCASSTLLGGVTEAFFGQGTRLTVV.

This clone was seen a few times. The CDR3 extends 3 residues past the end of the read, so its final part is completed from the germline J gene. The genes are TRBV7-4 and TRBJ2-5; 8 positions agree with TRBD1. With 5 bases clipped from V and 4 bases from J, the junction kept 6 bases outside the gene matches. The CDR3 runs 14 residues. Germline lookup yields CDR1 SGHVT and CDR2 SQSDAQ. The covered CDR3 bases are TGTGCCAGCAGCCCCGGACAGGGTTTAGAGACC. This encodes CASSPGQGLET. The entire CDR3 is CASSPGQGLETQYF.

This clone was seen only a few times. The CDR3 is cut off 3 residues early in the read; its end comes from the germline J gene. The V and J genes are TRBV7-2 and TRBJ1-2, with a weak D call TRBD1 (5 bases). Germline lookup yields CDR1 SGHTA and CDR2 FQGNSA. This CDR3 is 14 amino acids long. CDR3 region: CASSSRGGVGGYTF. The DNA read from the CDR3 is TGTGCCAGCAGCTCCCGGGGCGGGGTCGGCGGC.

A few counts support this clone. The CDR3 goes on 3 residues after the read ends, and that part is filled in from the germline J gene. The rearrangement links TRBV18 to TRBJ2-1, with TRBD1 identical over 7 bases. The V gene end was trimmed by 5 bases and the J gene end by 9 bases; junction bases not matched to a gene: 10. Looked up from germline, CDR1 is KGHSH and CDR2 is LQKENI. This CDR3 has 14 residues. CDR3: CASSSFTGDVEQFF. Incomplete CDR3 DNA: TGTGCCAGCTCATCGTTTACAGGGGACGTTGAG.

With respect to this clone: The read comes to an end 3 residues before the CDR3 does, leaving the germline J gene to fill in the end. V and J are TRBV19 and TRBJ1-6; 9 bases agree with TRBD1. Trimming took 9 bases from V and 7 from J; bases not matched to a gene: 13. CDR1 is LNHDA, CDR2 SQIVND, per germline (reference sequence). The CDR3 length is 16 residues. The chain's CDR3 is CASRKGDRGINSPLHF. The sequenced part of the CDR3 DNA is TGTGCCAGCCGTAAGGGAGACAGGGGGATCAATTCACCC.

Turning to this clone: The read is 3 residues too short to cover the CDR3 end, so that end is filled in from the germline J gene. V usage is TRBV2 and J usage is TRBJ1-2; D remains unclear. The CDR3 sequence is 11 residues long. Trimming cost V 6 bases and J 3 bases, with 5 bases left between them. Per germline, CDR1 SNHLY and CDR2 FYNNEI. This CDR3 reads CASSRDYGYTF. CDR3 bases read: TGTGCCAGCAGCCGGGACTATGGC.

This clone was seen repeatedly, ten times or more. The read stops 3 residues short of the end of the CDR3; the missing end is completed from the germline J gene. The chain uses TRBV5-6 and TRBJ1-2; TRBD1 aligns across 7 bases. The V and J ends lost 4 bases and 5 bases, in that order; junction bases with no gene match: 11. This CDR3 has 15 residues. Germline V gives CDR1 SGHDT, CDR2 YYEEEE. The sequenced CDR3 bases are TGTGCCAGCAGCCCGCCTTTCAGGGGGAGGTATGGC. Encoded protein: CASSPPFRGRYG. The CDR3, in full, reads CASSPPFRGRYGYTF.

This clone was detected only a few times. The read stops 3 residues short of the end of the CDR3; the missing end is completed from the germline J gene. V gene TRBV2 combines with J gene TRBJ1-2, with a tentative D call TRBD1 (6 bases). V was clipped by 3 bases and J by 5 bases, with 10 bases between them. There are 13 residues in the CDR3. The germline CDR1 and CDR2 sequences are SNHLY and FYNNEI. The CDR3 bases that were read are TGTGCCAGCAGTGATGGGGGCCGGTATGGC. Translating gives CASSDGGRYG. The whole CDR3 region reads CASSDGGRYGYTF.

Details on this clone: The DNA ends 3 residues before the CDR3 does, and the rest of the CDR3 is filled in from the germline J gene. The J gene is TRBJ1-6, the V gene TRBV6-2 or TRBV6-3; D might be TRBD1 (6 bases). Looked up from germline, CDR1 is MNHEY and CDR2 is SVGEGT. Trimming took off 7 bases at V and 3 bases at J, with 13 bases between the two ends. This CDR3 is 15 amino acids long. CDR3 DNA (partial): TGTGCCAGCATTCAACAGGGTGACTATAATTCACCC. Amino acid sequence: CASIQQGDYNSP. The full CDR3 sequence reads CASIQQGDYNSPLHF.

A few counts support this clone. The read terminates 3 residues ahead of where the CDR3 ends, so the germline J gene completes it. The J gene is TRBJ2-1, the V gene TRBV7-9; weak D call: TRBD1 (6 bases). Between the trimmed V and J ends, which lost 1 base and 8 bases, there was a span of 12 bases. Germline V lookup: CDR1 SEHNR, CDR2 FQNEAQ (reference sequence). CDR3 size: 14 residues. Partial CDR3 DNA: TGTGCCAGCAGCTTAGGCGACTCAGGGGATGAG. Protein product: CASSLGDSGDE. The entire CDR3 protein reads CASSLGDSGDEQFF.

The table lists this clone with a few counts. The read ends 3 residues before the CDR3 terminus; that terminus is restored from the germline J gene. The rearrangement uses TRBV6-2 or TRBV6-3 and TRBJ2-3; D is possibly TRBD2 (5 bases). Germline lookup yields CDR1 MNHEY and CDR2 SVGEGT. Trimming left V 6 bases short and J 7 bases short, with 20 bases between. This CDR3 is built from 15 residues. The DNA read from the CDR3 is TGTGCCAGCAGGGCCTCGGGGAACAAGCAGCATACG. This sequence encodes CASRASGNKQHT. The CDR3 as a whole reads CASRASGNKQHTQYF.

This clone has just a few counts. The read halts 3 residues ahead of the CDR3 end, with the missing end drawn from the germline J gene. The rearrangement uses TRBV7-2 and TRBJ1-2, with 8 bases aligning to TRBD1. This CDR3 comprises 13 residues. Germline CDR1 is SGHTA and CDR2 is FQGNSA. Here the CDR3 reads CASSPDRVGGYTF. The DNA read from the CDR3 is TGTGCCAGCAGCCCGGACAGGGTGGGAGGC.